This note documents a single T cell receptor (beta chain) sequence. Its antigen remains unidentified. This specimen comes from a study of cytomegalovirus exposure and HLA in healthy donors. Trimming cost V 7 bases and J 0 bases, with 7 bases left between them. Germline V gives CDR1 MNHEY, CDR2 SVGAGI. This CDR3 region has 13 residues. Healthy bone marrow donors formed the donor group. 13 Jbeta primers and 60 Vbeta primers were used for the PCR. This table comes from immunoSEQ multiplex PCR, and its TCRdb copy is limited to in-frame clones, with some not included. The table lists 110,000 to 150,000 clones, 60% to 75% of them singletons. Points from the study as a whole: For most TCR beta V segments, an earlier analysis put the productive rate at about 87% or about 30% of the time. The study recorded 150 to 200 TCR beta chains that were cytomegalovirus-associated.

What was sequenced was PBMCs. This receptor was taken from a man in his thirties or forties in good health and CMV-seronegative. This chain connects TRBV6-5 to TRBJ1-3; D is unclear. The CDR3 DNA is TGTGCCAGCACCGCCGGCTCTGGAAACACCATATATTTT. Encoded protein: CASTAGSGNTIYF.